These T cell receptor beta chains were read from a single sample in a study of CD8 T cells in ankylosing spondylitis. Each CDR3 protein gets one entry after TCRdb re-called the 5' RACE reads with MiXCR. The table lists roughly 230,000 distinct CDR3 sequences, approximately 7.6% of them singletons. The specimen was blood, either unsorted or a sorted T cell fraction (not recorded which). These receptors were obtained from a female donor with ankylosing spondylitis or in good health (not recorded which). The CDR3 runs from the conserved cysteine through the conserved F or W. A D gene is named only where the DNA matches it firmly. Size is stated for part of the rows, as once, few or many counts, or as a class when the clone is expanded.

d_call: NA; v_call: TRBV7-2; clone_size: many; j_call: TRBJ1-2; cdr3_nt: TGTGCCAGCAGCTCTCAGAGGGACGGCTATGGCTACACCTTC; cdr3_aa: CASSSQRDGYGYTF
d_call: NA; v_call: TRBV5-1; clone_size: many; j_call: TRBJ2-1; cdr3_nt: TGCGCCAGCAGCTTGTCGGGGGTCACTGAGCAGTTCTTC; cdr3_aa: CASSLSGVTEQFF
d_call: TRBD1; v_call: TRBV20-1; clone_size: many; j_call: TRBJ2-7; cdr3_nt: TGCAGTGCTACCCCGACGATCGGGACAGCCTACGAGCAGTACTTC; cdr3_aa: CSATPTIGTAYEQYF
d_call: TRBD1; v_call: TRBV9; clone_size: NA; j_call: TRBJ1-1; cdr3_nt: TGTGCCAGCAGCCCCCGGACAGGGAAACGAAACACTGAAGCTTTCTTT; cdr3_aa: CASSPRTGKRNTEAFF
d_call: NA; v_call: TRBV5-5; clone_size: NA; j_call: TRBJ2-4; cdr3_nt: TGTGCCAGCAGCTTTCGTTTAGGGCAGCCCAAAAACATTCAGTACTTC; cdr3_aa: CASSFRLGQPKNIQYF
d_call: NA; v_call: TRBV28; clone_size: few; j_call: TRBJ1-2; cdr3_nt: TGTGCCAGCAGCCAGTCGGGACGGACGATTTATGGCTACACCTTC; cdr3_aa: CASSQSGRTIYGYTF
d_call: TRBD2; v_call: TRBV2; clone_size: many; j_call: TRBJ2-1; cdr3_nt: TGTGCCAGCAGGGGACTAGCGGAGCACAATGAGCAGTTCTTC; cdr3_aa: CASRGLAEHNEQFF
d_call: TRBD2; v_call: TRBV20-1; clone_size: many; j_call: TRBJ2-2; cdr3_nt: TGCAGTGCAGAGCGGGAGGGGGGCGGGGAGCTGTTTTTT; cdr3_aa: CSAEREGGGELFF
d_call: NA; v_call: TRBV3-1; clone_size: many; j_call: TRBJ1-2; cdr3_nt: TGTGCCAGCAGCCAGGGGACGGGAGCTAACTATGGCTACACCTTC; cdr3_aa: CASSQGTGANYGYTF
d_call: NA; v_call: TRBV19; clone_size: many; j_call: TRBJ2-1; cdr3_nt: TGTGCCACCTCCGGGACAACGCAGTTCTTC; cdr3_aa: CATSGTTQFF
d_call: NA; v_call: TRBV20-1; clone_size: NA; j_call: TRBJ1-2; cdr3_nt: TGCAGTGCTAGAGATGGAGGGGCAGGGTATGGCTACACCTTC; cdr3_aa: CSARDGGAGYGYTF
d_call: NA; v_call: TRBV20-1; clone_size: many; j_call: TRBJ1-5; cdr3_nt: TGCAGTGCTAGAGCAAGTAAGAGTGGTCAGCCCCAGCATTTT; cdr3_aa: CSARASKSGQPQHF
d_call: TRBD2; v_call: TRBV6-2/TRBV6-3; clone_size: many; j_call: TRBJ2-2; cdr3_nt: TGTGCCAGCAGTCCGACTAGCGGGGACACCGGGGAGCTGTTTTTT; cdr3_aa: CASSPTSGDTGELFF
d_call: TRBD1; v_call: TRBV20-1; clone_size: many; j_call: TRBJ1-6; cdr3_nt: TGCAGTGCCCAGGACAGGGCTTCACCCCTCCACTTT; cdr3_aa: CSAQDRASPLHF
d_call: TRBD2; v_call: TRBV5-1; clone_size: many; j_call: TRBJ2-7; cdr3_nt: TGCGCCAGCAGCCTCAGGACTAGCTACGAGCAGTACTTC; cdr3_aa: CASSLRTSYEQYF
d_call: TRBD2; v_call: TRBV20-1; clone_size: many; j_call: TRBJ2-3; cdr3_nt: TGCAGTGCTAGAGATGGAACAACGGGAGGGGGTGATACGCAGTATTTT; cdr3_aa: CSARDGTTGGGDTQYF
d_call: NA; v_call: TRBV28; clone_size: many; j_call: TRBJ2-7; cdr3_nt: TGTGCCAGCACCTTGCGGGACAGTCGCTACGAGCAGTACTTC; cdr3_aa: CASTLRDSRYEQYF
d_call: NA; v_call: TRBV20-1; clone_size: many; j_call: TRBJ2-7; cdr3_nt: TGCAGTGCTAGAGATCCCGGAGGGGTCTACGAGCAGTACTTC; cdr3_aa: CSARDPGGVYEQYF
d_call: NA; v_call: TRBV9; clone_size: many; j_call: TRBJ2-5; cdr3_nt: TGTGCCAGCAGCGTAGAGGGGGGTCAAGAGACCCAGTACTTC; cdr3_aa: CASSVEGGQETQYF
d_call: NA; v_call: TRBV4-3; clone_size: many; j_call: TRBJ1-1; cdr3_nt: TGCGCCAGCAGCCAAGCGTGGGGCTCGACTGAAGCTTTCTTT; cdr3_aa: CASSQAWGSTEAFF
d_call: NA; v_call: TRBV5-1; clone_size: few; j_call: TRBJ2-3; cdr3_nt: TGCGCCAGCAGGTGGAGCGGCACAGATACGCAGTATTTT; cdr3_aa: CASRWSGTDTQYF
d_call: TRBD2; v_call: TRBV30; clone_size: many; j_call: TRBJ2-1; cdr3_nt: TGTGCCTGGAGTGTTGGCGGGAGGGTAGCGAATGAGCAGTTCTTC; cdr3_aa: CAWSVGGRVANEQFF
d_call: TRBD2; v_call: TRBV25-1; clone_size: NA; j_call: TRBJ2-5; cdr3_nt: TGTGCCAGCAGTGAAGACGGGATGCGGGAGCAAGAGACCCAGTACTTC; cdr3_aa: CASSEDGMREQETQYF
d_call: NA; v_call: TRBV6-2/TRBV6-3; clone_size: many; j_call: TRBJ2-5; cdr3_nt: TGTGCCAGCAGTTACTCTTCACTTTTACAAGAGACCCAGTACTTC; cdr3_aa: CASSYSSLLQETQYF
d_call: NA; v_call: TRBV6-1; clone_size: many; j_call: TRBJ2-2; cdr3_nt: TGTGCCAGCAGCCAATTTATAGGGTGGCCCGGGGAGCTGTTTTTT; cdr3_aa: CASSQFIGWPGELFF